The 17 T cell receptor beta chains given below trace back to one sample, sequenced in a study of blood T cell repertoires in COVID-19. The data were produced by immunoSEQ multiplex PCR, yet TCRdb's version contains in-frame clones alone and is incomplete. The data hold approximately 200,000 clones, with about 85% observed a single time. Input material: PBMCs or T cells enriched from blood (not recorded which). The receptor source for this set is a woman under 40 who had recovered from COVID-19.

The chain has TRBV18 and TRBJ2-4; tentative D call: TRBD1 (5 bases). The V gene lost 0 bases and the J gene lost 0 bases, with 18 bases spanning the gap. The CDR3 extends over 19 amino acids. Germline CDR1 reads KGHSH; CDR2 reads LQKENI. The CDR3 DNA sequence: TGTGCCAGCTCACCACCAAGGGGTATAGGGTTTATAGCCAAAAACATTCAGTACTTC. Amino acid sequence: CASSPPRGIGFIAKNIQYF.

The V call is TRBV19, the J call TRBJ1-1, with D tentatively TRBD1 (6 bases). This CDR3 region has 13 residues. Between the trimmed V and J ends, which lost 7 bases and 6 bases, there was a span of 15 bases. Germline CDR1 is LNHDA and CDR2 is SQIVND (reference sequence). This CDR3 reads CASKIPTGPEAFF. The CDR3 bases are TGTGCCAGTAAAATACCGACAGGACCTGAAGCTTTCTTT. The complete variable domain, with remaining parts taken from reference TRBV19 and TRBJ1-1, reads DGGITQSPKYLFRKEGQNVTLSCEQNLNHDAMYWYRQDPGQGLRLIYYSQIVNDFQKGDIAEGYSVSREKKESFPLTVTSAQKNPTAFYLCASKIPTGPEAFFGQGTRLTVV.

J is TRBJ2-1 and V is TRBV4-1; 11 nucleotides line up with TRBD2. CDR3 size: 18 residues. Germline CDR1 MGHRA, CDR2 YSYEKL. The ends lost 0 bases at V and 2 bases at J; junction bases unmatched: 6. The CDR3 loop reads CASSQDAGTSGTYNEQFF. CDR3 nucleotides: TGCGCCAGCAGCCAAGACGCCGGGACTAGCGGAACCTACAATGAGCAGTTCTTC.

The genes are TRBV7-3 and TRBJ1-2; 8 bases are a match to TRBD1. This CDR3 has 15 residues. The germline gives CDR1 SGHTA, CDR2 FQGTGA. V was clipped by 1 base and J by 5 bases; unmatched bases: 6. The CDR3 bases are TGTGCCAGCAGCTTAATACAGGGGGGAGAGTATGGCTACACCTTC. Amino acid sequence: CASSLIQGGEYGYTF.

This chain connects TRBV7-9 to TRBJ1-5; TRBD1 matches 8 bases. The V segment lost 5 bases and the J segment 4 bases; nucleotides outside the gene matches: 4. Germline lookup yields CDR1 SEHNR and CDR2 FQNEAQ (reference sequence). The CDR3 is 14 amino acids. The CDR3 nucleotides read TGTGCCAGCAGCCGGGACAGGCCTAATCAGCCCCAGCATTTT. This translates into CASSRDRPNQPQHF. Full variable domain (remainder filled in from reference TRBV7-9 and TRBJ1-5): DTGVSQNPRHKITKRGQNVTFRCDPISEHNRLYWYRQTLGQGPEFLTYFQNEAQLEKSRLLSDRFSAERPKGSFSTLEIQRTEQGDSAMYLCASSRDRPNQPQHFGDGTRLSIL.

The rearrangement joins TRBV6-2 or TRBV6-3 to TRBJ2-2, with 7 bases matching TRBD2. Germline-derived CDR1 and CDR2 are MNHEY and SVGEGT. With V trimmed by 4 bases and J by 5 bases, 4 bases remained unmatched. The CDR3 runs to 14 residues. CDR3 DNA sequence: TGTGCCAGCAGTTGGACTAGAGGAACCGGGGAGCTGTTTTTT. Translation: CASSWTRGTGELFF.

CDR3 loop: CASSGDTGSNTEAFF. CDR3 in DNA: TGTGCCAGCAGTGGGGACACTGGTTCAAACACTGAAGCTTTCTTT. This chain uses TRBV9 with TRBJ1-1; perhaps TRBD1 as D (6 bases). V was trimmed by 5 bases and J by 2 bases, leaving 16 bases between them. Per the germline V gene, CDR1 is SGDLS and CDR2 is YYNGEE. CDR3 length equals 15 residues. The full variable domain, its missing parts supplied by reference TRBV9 and TRBJ1-1, is DSGVTQTPKHLITATGQRVTLRCSPRSGDLSVYWYQQSLDQGLQFLIQYYNGEERAKGNILERFSAQQFPDLHSELNLSSLELGDSALYFCASSGDTGSNTEAFFGQGTRLTVV.

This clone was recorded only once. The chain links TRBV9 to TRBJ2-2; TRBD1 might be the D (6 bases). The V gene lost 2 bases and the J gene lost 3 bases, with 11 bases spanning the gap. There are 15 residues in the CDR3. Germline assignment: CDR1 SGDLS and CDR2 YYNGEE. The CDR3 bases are TGTGCCAGCAGCGTGTACCAGGGGTACACCGGGGAGCTGTTTTTT. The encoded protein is CASSVYQGYTGELFF. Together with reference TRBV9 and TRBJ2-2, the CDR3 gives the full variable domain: DSGVTQTPKHLITATGQRVTLRCSPRSGDLSVYWYQQSLDQGLQFLIQYYNGEERAKGNILERFSAQQFPDLHSELNLSSLELGDSALYFCASSVYQGYTGELFFGEGSRLTVL.

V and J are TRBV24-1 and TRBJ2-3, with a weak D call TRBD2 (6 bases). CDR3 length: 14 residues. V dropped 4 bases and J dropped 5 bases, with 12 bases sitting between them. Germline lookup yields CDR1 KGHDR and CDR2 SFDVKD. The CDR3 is CATSERGRVDTQYF. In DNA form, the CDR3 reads TGTGCCACCAGTGAGCGGGGACGGGTAGATACGCAGTATTTT.

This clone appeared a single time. CDR3 sequence: CASSIWAGISNQPQHF. DNA for the CDR3: TGTGCCAGTAGTATATGGGCAGGGATTAGCAATCAGCCCCAGCATTTT. The J gene is TRBJ1-5, the V gene TRBV19, with D maybe TRBD1 (5 bases). Trimming removed 2 bases at V and 0 bases at J, with 11 bases between. CDR1 is LNHDA and CDR2 is SQIVND in the germline V gene (reference sequence). The CDR3 is made up of 16 amino acids.

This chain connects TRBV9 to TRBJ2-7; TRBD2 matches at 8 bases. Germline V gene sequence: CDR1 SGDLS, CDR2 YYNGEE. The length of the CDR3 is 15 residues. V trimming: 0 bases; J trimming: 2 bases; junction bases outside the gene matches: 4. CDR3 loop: CASSVASGGAYEQYF. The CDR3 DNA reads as TGTGCCAGCAGCGTAGCGTCGGGAGGGGCCTACGAGCAGTACTTC.

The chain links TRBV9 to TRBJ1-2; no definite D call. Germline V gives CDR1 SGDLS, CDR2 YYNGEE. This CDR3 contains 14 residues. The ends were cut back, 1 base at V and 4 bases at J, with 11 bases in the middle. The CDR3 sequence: CASSVHEGPYGYTF. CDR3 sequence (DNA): TGTGCCAGCAGCGTACATGAGGGCCCCTATGGCTACACCTTC. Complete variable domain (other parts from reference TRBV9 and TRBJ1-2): DSGVTQTPKHLITATGQRVTLRCSPRSGDLSVYWYQQSLDQGLQFLIQYYNGEERAKGNILERFSAQQFPDLHSELNLSSLELGDSALYFCASSVHEGPYGYTFGSGTRLTVV.

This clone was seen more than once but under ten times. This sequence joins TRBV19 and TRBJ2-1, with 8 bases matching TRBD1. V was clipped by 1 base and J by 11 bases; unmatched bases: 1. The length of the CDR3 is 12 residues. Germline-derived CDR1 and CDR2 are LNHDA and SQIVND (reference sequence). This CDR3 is CASSIGQGKQFF. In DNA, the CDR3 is TGTGCCAGTAGTATAGGACAGGGGAAGCAGTTCTTC.

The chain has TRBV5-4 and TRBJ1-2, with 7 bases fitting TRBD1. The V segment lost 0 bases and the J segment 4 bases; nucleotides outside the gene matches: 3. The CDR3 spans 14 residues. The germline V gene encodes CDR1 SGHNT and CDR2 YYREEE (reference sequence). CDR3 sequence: CASSLAGTAYGYTF. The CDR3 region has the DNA TGTGCCAGCAGCTTGGCCGGGACAGCCTATGGCTACACCTTC.

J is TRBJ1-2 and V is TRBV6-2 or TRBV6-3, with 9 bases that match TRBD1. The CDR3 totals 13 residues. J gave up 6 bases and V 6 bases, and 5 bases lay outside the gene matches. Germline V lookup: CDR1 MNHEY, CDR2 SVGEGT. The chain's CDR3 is CASSPDRGDGYTF. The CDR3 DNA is TGTGCCAGCAGCCCCGACAGGGGGGATGGCTACACCTTC.

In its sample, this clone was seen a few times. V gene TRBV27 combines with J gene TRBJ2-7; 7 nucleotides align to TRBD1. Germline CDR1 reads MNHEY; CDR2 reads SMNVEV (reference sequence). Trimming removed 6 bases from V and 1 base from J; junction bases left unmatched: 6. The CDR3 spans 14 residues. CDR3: CASRQGTASYEQYF. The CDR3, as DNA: TGTGCCAGCAGACAAGGGACAGCTTCCTACGAGCAGTACTTC.

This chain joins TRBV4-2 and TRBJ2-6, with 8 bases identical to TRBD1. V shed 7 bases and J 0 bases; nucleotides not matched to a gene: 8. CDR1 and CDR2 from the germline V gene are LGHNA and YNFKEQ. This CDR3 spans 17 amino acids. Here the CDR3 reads CASTLGQEFSGANVLTF. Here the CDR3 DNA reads TGTGCCAGCACCCTGGGACAGGAATTCTCTGGGGCCAACGTCCTGACTTTC.